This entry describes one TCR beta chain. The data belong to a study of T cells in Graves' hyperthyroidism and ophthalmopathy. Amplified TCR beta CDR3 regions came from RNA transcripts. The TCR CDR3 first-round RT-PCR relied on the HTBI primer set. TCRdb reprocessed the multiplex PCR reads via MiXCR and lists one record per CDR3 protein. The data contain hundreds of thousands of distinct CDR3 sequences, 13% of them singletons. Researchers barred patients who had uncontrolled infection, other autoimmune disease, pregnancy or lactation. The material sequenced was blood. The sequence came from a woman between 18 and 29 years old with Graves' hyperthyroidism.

This chain's CDR3 is CASSPSGPVKTQYF. The CDR3 coding sequence is TGTGCCAGCAGTCCAAGCGGGCCCGTGAAGACCCAGTACTTC. This chain joins TRBV6-2 or TRBV6-3 and TRBJ2-5; D might be TRBD2 (6 bases). V was shortened by 5 bases and J by 6 bases, with 16 bases between the two germline ends. The CDR3 totals 14 residues. The germline V gene has CDR1 MNHEY and CDR2 SVGEGT.